This TCR beta chain was recorded in a study of cytomegalovirus exposure and HLA in healthy donors (dated by TCRdb to about 2017). For context, the study as a whole: According to an earlier analysis of a few hundred of the donors, about 180 million T cells yielded approximately 120 million unique TCR beta sequences and approximately 300 Gb of sequence data. In addition to the first cohort of hundreds of subjects, a separate validation cohort of 120 different subjects was used. The aim of the study was to test whether cataloging public T cell receptors could identify signatures of past pathogen exposure. On average, 235,054 unique TCR beta nucleotide sequences were sequenced per donor among roughly 430 genotyped donors of the cohort, with around 19% of those sequences being non-productive. HLA typing included class I and class II loci at four-digit resolution. Roughly 300 gigabases of sequencing data and approximately 91 million unique TCR sequences made up an early release that covered about 640 HLA-typed donors. Because of strong linkage in the cohort, five DR-DQ haplotypes were treated as single units for association and clustering. Genome-wide SNP genotypes for about 60% of the 666 donors were used in a later genetic analysis, which treated that subset as a discovery cohort. The number of typed donors differed by locus: 629-630 for A, B, C, DRB1 and DQB1; approximately 540 for DQA1; approximately 600 for DPA1; and around 450 for DPB1. Donor age, sex, ethnicity and CMV serostatus were compiled together with the repertoire data. The study profiled the T cell repertoires of under 850 subjects by immunosequencing and related them to cytomegalovirus serostatus. Among the roughly 390 genotyped donors, approximately 81% belonged to the genetic ancestry cluster associated with self-reported Caucasian donors. Every repertoire in the discovery cohort had been generated on one and the same sequencing platform. In a later analysis, previously published TCR beta repertoires from 670 or so donors were re-analyzed and high-resolution HLA genotyping was added so that TCR occurrence patterns could be studied. In the later analysis, no new phenotypic data were used to find candidate immune exposures; instead, reliance was placed on TCR beta sequences and their occurrence across donors. In an earlier analysis of several hundred of the donors, high-throughput TCR beta sequencing was used to judge whether each TCR beta V gene segment behaved as functional or pseudogenic. To predict cytomegalovirus infection status, the study combined high-throughput TCR immunosequencing, statistical association of individual TCRs with disease status, and machine learning. Results the study describes overall, beyond this receptor: Most TCR sequences were observed very rarely across donors, whereas some public TCRs were present in many individuals. Assigning TCR associations to individual alleles was difficult when HLA alleles, especially DR and DQ, strongly co-occurred. At a false discovery rate of 0.05, a later analysis linked under 20,000 TCR beta sequences to specific HLA alleles. A later analysis reported that several top co-occurrence clusters appeared linked to parvovirus B19, influenza, CMV and Epstein-Barr virus. A further reported finding was that TCR beta sequences accurately predicted the HLA-A and HLA-B alleles for most subjects in the first cohort. An earlier analysis of roughly 570 of the donors showed that most TCR beta V segments appeared in productive rearrangements either about 90% or about 30% of the time, which broadly matched IMGT annotations. Immune exposure information for the cohort was limited to CMV serostatus. In a later analysis, most CMV-associated TCR beta chains were found to appear HLA-restricted, with HLA associations seemingly driven largely by CMV exposure. A later analysis found that HLA-associated TCR beta chains were more clonally expanded and had lower generation probabilities than equally common non-associated chains. The classifier was reported to diagnose cytomegalovirus status with high specificity and sensitivity in both the original cohort and the validation cohort. Approximately 16 rarely observed V segments, including chromosome 9 orphons, were excluded from the earlier analysis of approximately 500 of the donors because counts were too low. In a later genetic analysis, fewer N-insertions in productive TCRs were reported among donors in an Asian-associated ancestry cluster than the roughly 710-donor mean. The sequencing pipeline was judged likely to have produced a cluster of highly shared sequence variants as a technical artifact. Linkage disequilibrium might explain the correlated functional status among segregating V segments, but an unknown experimental factor could not be ruled out. In a later analysis, the rate of TCR association differed among HLA loci, with DRB1 alleles having the most associated TCRs and HLA-C alleles having the fewest. In vitro tests confirmed that three of the cytomegalovirus-associated TCR beta chains recognize cytomegalovirus antigens. Because HLA typing was unavailable for some donors at each locus, only the typed subset was used in association tests. The authors suggested that the approach could potentially be extended to other disease states and immunological phenotypes. The study gave a list of about 160 TCR beta chains associated with cytomegalovirus. Presence/absence analyses assumed roughly uniform sequencing depth across donors, an assumption that may not hold. Only TCR beta chains were sequenced in this cohort, and the absence of alpha or paired-chain data limited detectable features. In a later genetic analysis, a missense DCLRE1C variant was associated with V-gene and J-gene trimming of TCR beta chains, and the association was replicated in an independent cohort.

Remarks on this clone: The antigen this receptor binds is unknown.

The cohort was made up of approximately 670 healthy bone marrow donors. Cohort members were all nominally healthy when sampled, although unrecorded immune exposures were likely present. The donor was CMV seropositive and belonged to the group of 250 to 300 seropositive cohort members. A peripheral blood sample was collected from each donor, and TCR beta sequencing was performed on peripheral blood mononuclear cells. Genomic DNA extraction from the blood cell samples was performed with the Qiagen DNeasy Blood Extraction Kit. Receptor libraries were prepared by the immunoSEQ multiplex PCR assay. A mixture of 60 forward primers for TCR Vbeta segments and 13 reverse primers for TCR Jbeta segments was used in the multiplex PCR. The CDR3 region of rearranged TCR beta genes was amplified from genomic DNA by a multiplex PCR assay. The Illumina HiSeq System was used to sequence the amplified TCR beta libraries as 87-base-pair reads. As for how the authors treated the data: In a later analysis, around 80 million unique TCR beta chains were counted across the 690 or so repertoires, and around 10 million of these chains were shared by at least two donors. Raw reads were error-corrected and collapsed into unique sequences with a nearest-neighbor algorithm that merged closely related sequences to remove PCR and sequencing errors. CDR3 sequences were aligned to IMGT reference sequences to assign V, D and J gene segments. For a sequence to be retained, a match of at least six nucleotides to both a V gene segment and a J gene segment was required. Rearrangements were called productive when the CDR3 lacked stop codons and stayed in frame with V and J; all others were non-productive. CDR3 was defined by IMGT convention, running from the second conserved V-encoded cysteine to the conserved J-encoded phenylalanine. The earlier analysis of a few hundred of the donors excluded any sequence lacking an unambiguous match to a single V gene segment. An earlier analysis of several hundred of the donors called V segments functional above 56.7% productive rearrangements and segregating when the between-donor standard deviation exceeded 5%. A statistical classification framework was built to diagnose cytomegalovirus status from the catalog of TCR beta chain sequences. V and J gene assignment, in a later analysis, came from comparing TCR nucleotide sequences with IMGT/GENE-DB human TR gene sequences. A later analysis assigned CDR3 sequences and most-parsimonious VDJ recombination scenarios with the TCRdist pipeline. In a later analysis, each TCR beta chain was defined by its CDR3 amino acid sequence together with its V-gene family, and reads lacking a unique V-gene family were excluded. A later analysis removed roughly 590 highly shared, low-generation-probability nucleotide sequences to deal with suspected cross-contamination and a sequencing artifact. In a later analysis, a clonal expansion index for each public chain was calculated from normalized within-repertoire ranks of inferred template counts. In a later analysis, generation probabilities were computed using a VDJ recombination model fitted to out-of-frame rearrangements, and the results were checked against IGoR. In a later analysis, hypergeometric tests were used to score TCR-TCR, TCR-HLA and TCR-CMV co-occurrence, with a repertoire-size bias correction applied to TCR pairs. False discovery rates were estimated in a later analysis by permuting HLA or CMV assignments 20 times. A later analysis grouped co-occurring TCRs with DBSCAN, adding TCRdist sequence similarity when clustering within HLA-allele-positive subsets. Co-occurrence clustering excluded repertoires with fewer than 30,000 or more than 120,000 public chains, plus five with anomalous nucleotide sharing. The table comes from immuneACCESS by way of TCRdb, which keeps in-frame sequences with V and J called. Part of the clones is missing from these tables; in studies checked, under half for an unresolved V gene and the rest for unknown reasons. Clone size and V and J calls were adopted from that table, with D and trimming inferred from the DNA. This sample's listing comprises around 70,000 clones. Less than 5.5% of the sample belongs to the ten largest clones.

This receptor was taken from a woman aged 40 to 50 in good health and CMV-seropositive. The specimen was PBMCs.

The CDR3 in this case is CASSVVGRGTYNEQFF. The DNA is as follows: TGTGCCAGCAGCGTTGTCGGGCGGGGGACCTACAATGAGCAGTTCTTC. Rearrangement joined TRBV9 to TRBJ2-1, with 7 central nucleotides matching TRBD2. The CDR3 runs 16 amino acids, cysteine and phenylalanine included. Kept here is only the CDR3 DNA, which spans 48 bases and is read in frame from base 1. CDR1 SGDLS and CDR2 YYNGEE are derived from the germline V gene. Unmatched junction bases come to 7, with V trimmed by 2 bases and J by 2 bases.